This T cell receptor beta chain comes out of a study of blood T cell repertoires in COVID-19 (dated by TCRdb to the early 2020s). The study in broad terms: The collaborator samples originated in the United States, Italy and Spain and spanned the acute and convalescent phases of COVID-19. The prospective study material was composed of cDNA or gDNA derived from T cells, B-cell-depleted T cells, or PBMCs. Deeply sampled blood TCRbeta repertoires from subjects exposed to, actively infected with, or recovered from COVID-19 were included in the dataset. The repertoires were made available in a free public database intended to serve as a resource for research on the immune response to SARS-CoV-2. Samples came from the ongoing ImmuneRACE study (first 160 participants) plus 1,254 subjects from 6 global collaborators. Nearly every sample came with metadata listing a de-identified subject ID, COVID-19 status, age in years and sex. HLA class I and class II types, where available, came from metadata supplied by the sample provider rather than from assay-based typing. Summary of the overall study and its limitations: Clinical and demographic metadata were provided uncurated, with the amount varying by source and participant.

Counted from cysteine to phenylalanine, this CDR3 has 14 amino acids. This entry keeps only the CDR3 DNA: 42 bases, framed from base 1. V and J are trimmed by 5 bases and 6 bases, and the gene matches miss 7 bases of the junction. The germline V gene specifies SGHRS as CDR1 and YFSETQ as CDR2. Enrolling through a virtual design, the prospective study's participants ranged in age from roughly 18 to 90 years and lived across about two dozen United States geographic areas. In the prospective study, participants were assigned to cohorts based on the clinical history participants reported in a screening survey and a study questionnaire. Recovered participants in ImmuneRACE Cohort 3 were defined by two consecutive negative NP/OP PCR tests, clearance by a healthcare professional, or resolution of symptoms. In the prospective study, mobile phlebotomists collected whole blood, serum and a nasopharyngeal or oropharyngeal swab from each participant. Over an approximately 2-month period, participants in the prospective study had the option of providing additional blood draws and questionnaires. Prospective study blood samples were shipped either frozen or at room temperature before DNA extraction.

On this clone: It lacks a known antigen. The record has no base qualities; no much larger clone is one base away.

TCRbeta CDR3 regions were amplified from genomic DNA using the immunoSEQ Assay, a bias-controlled multiplex PCR. The paper's data handling went like this. The number of nucleated cells in each sample was estimated by amplification of reference gene primers within the assay. Sequence reads were collapsed and filtered to measure the absolute abundance of every unique TCRbeta CDR3 rearrangement. Productive Simpson clonality was computed per sample as the square root of Simpson's diversity index over productive rearrangements. TCRdb obtained this table from immuneACCESS and retained in-frame rearrangements with V and J assigned. These tables miss some clones; where compared with another copy, unresolved V genes account for less than half of the shortfall, and the remainder is unexplained. V and J calls and clone size are given by that table; D and trimming were obtained from the DNA. The sample data list about 180,000 clones, and 88% of these were observed just once. Of the sample, 9% falls within the top ten clones.

The sample comprised PBMCs or T cells enriched from blood (not recorded which). In this chain, TRBV5-1 is recombined with TRBJ2-2, with TRBD1 matching 7 junction bases. This receptor was taken from a woman under 30 who had recovered from COVID-19. The CDR3 protein: CASSRIQGSGELFF. The DNA sequence is as follows: TGCGCCAGCAGTCGTATACAGGGGTCCGGGGAGCTGTTTTTT.